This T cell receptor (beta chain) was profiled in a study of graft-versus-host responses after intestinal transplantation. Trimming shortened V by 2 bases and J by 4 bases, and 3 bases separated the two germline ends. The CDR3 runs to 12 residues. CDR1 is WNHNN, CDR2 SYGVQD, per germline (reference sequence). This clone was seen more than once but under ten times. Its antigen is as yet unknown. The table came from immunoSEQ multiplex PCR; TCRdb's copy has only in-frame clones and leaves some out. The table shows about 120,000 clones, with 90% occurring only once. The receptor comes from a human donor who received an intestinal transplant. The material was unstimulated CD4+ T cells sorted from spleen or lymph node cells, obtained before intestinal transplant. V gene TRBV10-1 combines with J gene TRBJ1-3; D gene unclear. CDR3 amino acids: CASSETGNTIYF. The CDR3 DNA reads TGCGCCAGCAGTGAGACAGGAAACACCATATATTTT.